Below are 18 T cell receptor beta chains sequenced from a single sample in a study of T-cell reconstitution after alpha-beta-depleted transplantation in children. Unique molecular identifiers featured in how the TCRbeta library was prepared. Each CDR3 protein gets one entry after TCRdb re-called the PCR reads with MiXCR. The sample includes some 300,000 distinct CDR3 sequences, around a tenth of them seen just once. The material was PBMCs, obtained before TCRalphabeta/CD19-depleted stem cell transplant. Source of these receptors: a boy under three years old with acute myeloid leukemia, due to receive a stem cell transplant.

This clonotype was picked up many times. As DNA, the CDR3 is TGTGCCAGCAGCTTCAACCGACTGAACACTGAAGCTTTCTTT. Translating it yields CASSFNRLNTEAFF. The rearrangement uses TRBV7-2 and TRBJ1-1; D gene ambiguous. CDR1 is SGHTA, CDR2 FQGNSA, per germline. The CDR3 covers 14 residues. The V end was cut by 3 bases, the J end by 0 bases, with 8 bases between.

This clonotype was seen at least ten times. The genes are TRBV29-1 and TRBJ2-1, with 13 positions matching TRBD2. CDR3 size: 13 residues. The germline CDR1 and CDR2 sequences are SQVTM and ANQGSEA. V shed 4 bases and J 7 bases; nucleotides not matched to a gene: 1. The CDR3 loop is CSVGLAGGNEQFF. CDR3 coding DNA: TGCAGCGTTGGACTAGCGGGGGGAAATGAGCAGTTCTTC.

In this sample, this clonotype turned up a few times. J is TRBJ1-2 and V is TRBV29-1, with 8 nucleotides matching TRBD1. Germline V gene lookup returns CDR1 SQVTM and CDR2 ANQGSEA. Losses at the gene ends were 0 bases for V and 8 bases for J; bases not matched to a gene: 8. CDR3 length: 14 amino acids. The CDR3 is CSVEERQGSPGYTF. The CDR3 nucleotides are TGCAGCGTTGAAGAGAGACAGGGGTCTCCCGGCTACACCTTC.

The sample holds many counts of this clonotype. The V call is TRBV28, the J call TRBJ1-4, with D uncertain. V was clipped by 5 bases and J by 0 bases, with 4 bases between them. CDR1 is MDHEN and CDR2 is SYDVKM in the germline V gene. This CDR3 is built from 13 residues. DNA for the CDR3: TGTGCCAGCAGTCTAACAACTAATGAAAAACTGTTTTTT. Translation gives CASSLTTNEKLFF.

This chain uses TRBV20-1 with TRBJ2-1; D might be TRBD2 (5 bases). The CDR3 runs 14 residues. Germline CDR1 and CDR2: DFQATT and SNEGSKA (reference sequence). Trimming stripped 3 bases from V and 4 bases from J, with 13 bases between. CDR3 sequence (DNA): TGCAGTGCTAGCCGATTAAGGACTTACAATGAGCAGTTCTTC. Its protein product is CSASRLRTYNEQFF.

The chain has TRBV20-1 and TRBJ2-7, with D perhaps matching TRBD2 (6 bases). Trimming cost V 5 bases and J 3 bases, with 17 bases left between them. The CDR3 contains 14 residues. The V gene's germline CDR1 is DFQATT and CDR2 SNEGSKA (reference sequence). The CDR3 region has the DNA TGCAGTGCTCTCTTAGTGGGGGGTTACTACGAGCAGTACTTC. Amino acids: CSALLVGGYYEQYF.

The chain has TRBV3-1 and TRBJ2-7, with D maybe TRBD1 (8 bases). Germline V gives CDR1 LGHDT, CDR2 YNNKEL (reference sequence). The CDR3 has 18 amino acids. Between the trimmed V and J ends, which lost 11 bases and 0 bases, there was a span of 29 bases. The CDR3 bases are TGTGCCTGCTGTTTTCAGGGGGGGGACAGGCGGAGCTCCTACGAGCAGTACTTC. This gives the protein CACCFQGGDRRSSYEQYF.

A few counts support this clonotype. The chain joins TRBV12-3 or TRBV12-4 to TRBJ1-2; D not certain. The CDR3 runs 14 residues. V was trimmed by 5 bases and J by 6 bases, leaving 16 bases between them. CDR3 sequence: CASSRRTISHGYTF. Here the CDR3 DNA reads TGTGCCAGCAGTCGACGGACCATCTCCCATGGCTACACCTTC.

This clonotype was counted ten times or more. This CDR3 is CASSLTVWSPDTQYF. The DNA for the CDR3 is TGTGCCAGCAGCTTAACGGTCTGGTCCCCAGATACGCAGTATTTT. The chain couples TRBV7-2 to TRBJ2-3; D remains ambiguous. The CDR3 contains 15 residues. V was shortened by 2 bases and J by 4 bases, with 13 bases between the two germline ends. Germline CDR1 reads SGHTA; CDR2 reads FQGNSA.

This clonotype was recorded at least ten times. This chain connects TRBV5-6 to TRBJ2-3; D ambiguous. The length of the CDR3 is 11 residues. V lost 1 base to trimming and J lost 10 bases, with 7 bases between them. The germline V gene encodes CDR1 SGHDT and CDR2 YYEEEE. CDR3 loop: CASSLRKAQYF. CDR3 bases: TGTGCCAGCAGCTTGAGGAAGGCGCAGTATTTT.

This clonotype was recorded a few times. J is TRBJ2-3 and V is TRBV7-8; D may correspond to TRBD1 or TRBD2 (5 bases each). Per germline, CDR1 SGHVS and CDR2 FQNEAQ. The CDR3 contains 13 residues. V gave up 1 base and J gave up 14 bases, with 16 bases separating them. CDR3 sequence (DNA): TGTGCCAGCAGCTTAGAACTAGGGGTTTTGGGGTATTTT. The encoded protein is CASSLELGVLGYF. Together with reference TRBV7-8 and TRBJ2-3, the CDR3 gives the full variable domain: GAGVSQSPRYKVAKRGQDVALRCDPISGHVSLFWYQQALGQGPEFLTYFQNEAQLDKSGLPSDRFFAERPEGSVSTLKIQRTQQEDSAVYLCASSLELGVLGYFGPGTRLTVL.

This clonotype was counted only a few times. This chain uses TRBV5-6 with TRBJ1-1; TRBD1 matches 7 bases. The germline V gene has CDR1 SGHDT and CDR2 YYEEEE. With V trimmed by 3 bases and J by 1 base, 3 bases remained unmatched. CDR3 size: 14 residues. This chain's CDR3 is CASSSSGGNTEAFF. As DNA, the CDR3 is TGTGCCAGCAGCTCCTCAGGGGGGAACACTGAAGCTTTCTTT.

This clonotype came up a few times. This chain links TRBV20-1 with TRBJ2-1; 13 bases align to TRBD2. Germline CDR1 DFQATT, CDR2 SNEGSKA (reference sequence). This CDR3 contains 20 residues. V gave up 1 base and J gave up 5 bases; unmatched junction bases: 17. Here the CDR3 DNA reads TGCAGTGCTAGAGCGAAAAGCCAGAGACTAGCGGGAGGAGGGGACAATGAGCAGTTCTTC. This gives the protein CSARAKSQRLAGGGDNEQFF.

The sample holds many counts of this clonotype. The chain has TRBV28 and TRBJ2-3; D may match TRBD1 or TRBD2 (5 bases each). The ends were cut back, 5 bases at V and 8 bases at J, with 23 bases in the middle. From germline, CDR1 is MDHEN and CDR2 SYDVKM. The CDR3 is 16 residues long. The CDR3 protein is CASSPVLTLEGLTQYF. The CDR3 nucleotides read TGTGCCAGCAGTCCAGTCTTGACCCTAGAGGGGCTTACGCAGTATTTT.

In this sample, this clonotype turned up many times. The CDR3 sequence is CASSFRRGALSGANVLTF. CDR3 nucleotides: TGTGCCAGCAGCTTTAGGAGGGGGGCCCTCTCTGGGGCCAACGTCCTGACTTTC. The chain joins TRBV5-6 to TRBJ2-6; D tentatively reads TRBD1 or TRBD2 (6 bases each). Germline CDR1 SGHDT, CDR2 YYEEEE. This CDR3 contains 18 residues. V dropped 2 bases and J dropped 0 bases, with 15 bases sitting between them.

This clonotype was counted many times. The rearrangement uses TRBV10-3 and TRBJ2-1; D is perhaps TRBD2 (6 bases). Trimming cost V 6 bases and J 7 bases, with 19 bases left between them. Germline-derived CDR1 and CDR2 are ENHRY and SYGVKD. The length of the CDR3 is 15 residues. The CDR3 loop is CAISGGQGGVNEQFF. DNA of the CDR3: TGTGCCATCAGCGGAGGGCAGGGAGGCGTAAATGAGCAGTTCTTC.

This clonotype was recorded at least ten times. The chain joins TRBV19 to TRBJ2-1; D remains ambiguous. V lost 5 bases and J lost 2, with 13 bases in between. From germline, CDR1 is LNHDA and CDR2 SQIVND (reference sequence). The CDR3 runs 15 residues. The CDR3 reads CASSSHTQAYNEQFF. The DNA of the CDR3 is TGTGCCAGTAGTTCACATACACAAGCCTACAATGAGCAGTTCTTC.

The table lists this clonotype with many counts. The CDR3 is CSVRVSYEQYF. The CDR3 nucleotides are TGCAGCGTCCGGGTCTCCTACGAGCAGTACTTC. V gene TRBV29-1 combines with J gene TRBJ2-7; D ambiguous. The germline CDR1 and CDR2 sequences are SQVTM and ANQGSEA. This CDR3 has 11 residues. Trimming removed 6 bases from V and 0 bases from J, with 6 bases in between.